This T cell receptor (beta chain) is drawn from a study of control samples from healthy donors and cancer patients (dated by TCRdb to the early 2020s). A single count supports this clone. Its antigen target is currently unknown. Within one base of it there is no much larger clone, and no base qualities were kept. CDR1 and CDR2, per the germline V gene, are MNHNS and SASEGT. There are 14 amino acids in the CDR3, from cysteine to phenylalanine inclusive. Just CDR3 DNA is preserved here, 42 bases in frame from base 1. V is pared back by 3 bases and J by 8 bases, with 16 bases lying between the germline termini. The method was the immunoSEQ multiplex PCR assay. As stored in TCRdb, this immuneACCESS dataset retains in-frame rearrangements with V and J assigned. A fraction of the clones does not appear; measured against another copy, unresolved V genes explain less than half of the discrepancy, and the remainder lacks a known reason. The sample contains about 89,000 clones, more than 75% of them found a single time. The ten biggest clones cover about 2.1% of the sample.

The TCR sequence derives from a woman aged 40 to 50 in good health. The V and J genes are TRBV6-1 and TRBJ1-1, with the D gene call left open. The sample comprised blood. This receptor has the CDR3 CASSDPGSEPEAFF. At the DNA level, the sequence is TGTGCCAGCAGTGATCCGGGCTCAGAACCCGAAGCTTTCTTT.